This is a list of T cell receptor beta chains from one sample in a study of lymphopenia after photon versus proton radiotherapy. TCRdb keeps only in-frame clones here, not all; method: immunoSEQ multiplex PCR. The sample carries more than 20,000 clones, about 80% recorded once. Sequencing was performed on peripheral blood, taken from a patient treated with photon-based radiotherapy. The receptors here all came from a man between 40 and 49 years old with gastric cancer. The CDR3 runs from the conserved cysteine through the conserved F or W. The order of the fields is D gene, clone size, J gene, V gene, CDR3 DNA, CDR3 protein. D genes are given only for firm matches. Clone size, where shown, is once, few, many, or a class for clones that have expanded.

TRBD1	.	TRBJ2-2	TRBV27	TGTGCCAGTCGTCGAGGACAGGGTCCCACCGGGGAGCTGTTTTTT	CASRRGQGPTGELFF
.	once	TRBJ1-1	TRBV12-5	TGTGCTAGTGGTTCGGTTGCAGGGGTAACTGAAGCTTTCTTT	CASGSVAGVTEAFF
.	.	TRBJ2-1	TRBV6-1	TGTGCCAGCAAGGCAAATTACAATGAGCAGTTCTTC	CASKANYNEQFF
.	.	TRBJ1-2	TRBV7-3	TGTGCCAGCAGCTTAAATGGGGGGCTAGGCTACACCTTC	CASSLNGGLGYTF
.	.	TRBJ2-3	TRBV7-3	TGTGCCAGCAGCTTAAGCTCCAGCACAGATACGCAGTATTTT	CASSLSSSTDTQYF
.	.	TRBJ1-1	TRBV10-3	TGTGCCATCAGTGAGCCACCAACGGTCCAGGGCCAGGGCACTGAAGCTTTCTTT	CAISEPPTVQGQGTEAFF
TRBD1	.	TRBJ1-2	TRBV6-6	TGTGCCAGCAGCAAGGACAGGGTCTACGGCTACACCTTC	CASSKDRVYGYTF
.	.	TRBJ1-1	TRBV15	TGTGCCACCAGCAGGACCACTGGACAGCCTCGGGCTTTCTTT	CATSRTTGQPRAFF
.	.	TRBJ2-7	TRBV4-1	TGCGCCAGCAGCCAAGGGCCAGGCTACGAGCAGTACTTC	CASSQGPGYEQYF
.	.	TRBJ1-1	TRBV7-2	TGTGCCAGCAGCTTTTCAGACACTGAAGCTTTCTTT	CASSFSDTEAFF
.	once	TRBJ1-1	TRBV15	TGTGCCACCAGCCCCCTGCGGAGAAACACTGAAGCTTTCTTT	CATSPLRRNTEAFF
TRBD1	.	TRBJ2-7	TRBV6-5	TGTGCCAGCAGTTCACCGGTCAGGGGGATCTACGAGCAGTACTTC	CASSSPVRGIYEQYF
.	.	TRBJ1-2	TRBV6-5	TGTGCCAGCAGACCTAATTCGGTTGCGGGCTACACCTTC	CASRPNSVAGYTF
TRBD2	.	TRBJ2-4	TRBV5-4	TGTGCCAGCGGGGGAGGGGAGTCCAAAAACATTCAGTACTTC	CASGGGESKNIQYF
.	.	TRBJ1-6	TRBV5-1	TGCGCCAGCAGCTTGGACACTCTCCGGGACGGACTTAATTCACCCCTCCACTTT	CASSLDTLRDGLNSPLHF
TRBD1	once	TRBJ2-5	TRBV18	TGTGCCAGCTCACCGCCTAACAGGGGTGGGGAGACCCAGTACTTC	CASSPPNRGGETQYF
.	.	TRBJ2-2	TRBV7-3	TGTGCCAGCAGCTTAACCGGGGAGCCCGGGGAGCTGTTTTTT	CASSLTGEPGELFF
.	.	TRBJ1-1	TRBV11-2	TGTGCCAGCAGCTCACAACCGGGCGGAGAAGCTTTCTTT	CASSSQPGGEAFF
TRBD2	.	TRBJ2-3	TRBV27	TGTGCCAGCAGTTCCTTAGCGGGGGCCTTCACAGATACGCAGTATTTT	CASSSLAGAFTDTQYF
.	.	TRBJ2-6	TRBV2	TGTGCCGGGGGAGAGTTCTCTGGGGCCAACGTCCTGACTTTC	CAGGEFSGANVLTF
.	.	TRBJ1-1	TRBV4-2	TGTGCCAGCAGCCAAGTTGGGGGCGGGAACACTGAAGCTTTCTTT	CASSQVGGGNTEAFF
.	.	TRBJ1-1	TRBV4-1	TGCGCCAGCAGCCATCCGGGGGGGAACACTGAAGCTTTCTTT	CASSHPGGNTEAFF
TRBD1	.	TRBJ1-1	TRBV11-2	TGTGCCAGCAGCCAGGACAGGGGGTCAACTGAAGCTTTCTTT	CASSQDRGSTEAFF
.	.	TRBJ1-1	TRBV30	TGTGCCTGGAGTAAACAGCCGTTCACTGAAGCTTTCTTT	CAWSKQPFTEAFF
.	.	TRBJ1-5	TRBV2	TGTGCCAGCAGTGAATCGACAGAGAGCAATCAGCCCCAGCATTTT	CASSESTESNQPQHF
TRBD1	.	TRBJ1-5	TRBV2	TGTGCCAGCAGGGGAGGACAGGGCTTTGAGCCCCAGCATTTT	CASRGGQGFEPQHF
.	.	TRBJ1-2	TRBV10-3	TGTGCCATCAGTGGGACTCCTAACTATGGCTACACCTTC	CAISGTPNYGYTF
.	few	TRBJ2-1	TRBV2	TGTGCCAGCAGCGGAGGCGGGGATGAGCAGTTCTTC	CASSGGGDEQFF
TRBD2	few	TRBJ2-4	TRBV2	TGTGCCAGCAGTGCCATTGCGGGGGGAAGGGACATTCAGTACTTC	CASSAIAGGRDIQYF
.	.	TRBJ1-2	TRBV7-9	TGTGCCAGCAGCGAGCAAGGACCCAGCACCTATGGCTACACCTTC	CASSEQGPSTYGYTF